This T cell receptor (beta chain) was documented in a study of shared clonotypes between healthy human individuals. Naive CD8 cells comprised CD45RO-negative, CCR7-positively selected cells, excluding terminally differentiated effector memory CD45RA+ cells. Study processing details: Because ImmunoSEQ provided only junction sequences with no quality scores, the filtering differed. The repertoire was sequenced with immunoSEQ multiplex PCR; TCRdb's copy has only in-frame clones and lacks some. V and J calls plus clone size are reproduced from that table; the DNA served to infer D and trimming. The data contain around 2,000,000 clones, about 95% of them singletons. This clone was recorded once. This specimen includes other DNA sequences encoding the same CDR3. V shed 2 bases and J shed 2 bases, with 9 bases lying between them. The CDR3 runs to 14 residues. Germline V gene sequence: CDR1 SGHNT, CDR2 YYREEE (reference sequence).

The TCR comes from a man aged 18 to 35 in good health. The chain links TRBV5-4 to TRBJ2-3; no definite D call. The sequenced sample was naive CD8+ T cells sorted from blood. The CDR3 loop reads CASSFGESTDTQYF. CDR3 coding DNA: TGTGCCAGCAGCTTTGGAGAGTCCACAGATACGCAGTATTTT.